A selection of T cell receptor beta chains follows, all from one sample in a study of monozygotic twins with inflammatory bowel disease. Using the 5' RACE reads, TCRdb records one entry per CDR3 protein without DNA. The table for this sample gives roughly 320,000 distinct CDR3 sequences. Sequencing was carried out using blood. The receptors stem from a human donor with ulcerative colitis or Crohn's disease, or a healthy co-twin of an affected twin (not recorded which). The CDR3 runs from the conserved cysteine through the conserved F or W. The order of the fields is V gene, J gene, CDR3 protein.

V gene: TRBV9
J gene: TRBJ1-1
CDR3 protein: CASSVVGQGATEAFF

V gene: TRBV7-2
J gene: TRBJ2-1
CDR3 protein: CASSPPGGLQFF

V gene: TRBV9
J gene: TRBJ2-5
CDR3 protein: CASSVVAGGGETQYF

V gene: TRBV27
J gene: TRBJ1-5
CDR3 protein: CASSLAGASNQPQHF

V gene: TRBV7-2
J gene: TRBJ2-7
CDR3 protein: CASSLSGGERPRNF

V gene: TRBV27
J gene: TRBJ1-2
CDR3 protein: CASAPVAAPGYGYTF

V gene: TRBV10-3
J gene: TRBJ2-3
CDR3 protein: CAISAGDTQYF

V gene: TRBV12-3/TRBV12-4
J gene: TRBJ1-1
CDR3 protein: CASSLESAEAFF

V gene: TRBV20-1
J gene: TRBJ2-5
CDR3 protein: CSARRWSSGSGETQYF

V gene: TRBV4-1
J gene: TRBJ2-1
CDR3 protein: CASSSGGPTRNEQFF

V gene: TRBV25-1
J gene: TRBJ2-3
CDR3 protein: CARSRPGLGASTDTQYF

V gene: TRBV5-1
J gene: TRBJ2-7
CDR3 protein: CASGEQVYEQYF

V gene: TRBV5-1
J gene: TRBJ2-1
CDR3 protein: CASSLGGTGLNEQFF

V gene: TRBV6-1
J gene: TRBJ2-7
CDR3 protein: CASSPGALGDYEQYF

V gene: TRBV6-5
J gene: TRBJ2-1
CDR3 protein: CASSYSNRANEQFF

V gene: TRBV5-1
J gene: TRBJ2-1
CDR3 protein: CASTRQGNGNEQFF

V gene: TRBV4-3
J gene: TRBJ2-2
CDR3 protein: CASSQDTYSGSNTGDLFF

V gene: TRBV7-3
J gene: TRBJ1-6
CDR3 protein: CASSQGRDSPLHF

V gene: TRBV29-1
J gene: TRBJ2-5
CDR3 protein: CSVESTSGETQYF

V gene: TRBV12-3/TRBV12-4
J gene: TRBJ1-1
CDR3 protein: CASRGLLDTEAFF

V gene: TRBV11-2
J gene: TRBJ2-7
CDR3 protein: CASSTTGTKSYDQYF

V gene: TRBV20-1
J gene: TRBJ2-3
CDR3 protein: CSAGDSSTDTQYF

V gene: TRBV7-9
J gene: TRBJ1-3
CDR3 protein: CASSPPRQGVGNTIYF

V gene: TRBV28
J gene: TRBJ2-6
CDR3 protein: CASSSVGAGGGANVLTF

V gene: TRBV20-1
J gene: TRBJ2-3
CDR3 protein: CSLPAGTVLGTQYF

V gene: TRBV9
J gene: TRBJ2-4
CDR3 protein: CASSEGLAGELALKNIQYF

V gene: TRBV28
J gene: TRBJ2-1
CDR3 protein: CASSLLQSVQFF

V gene: TRBV5-1
J gene: TRBJ2-6
CDR3 protein: CASSEQTGGSGANVLTF

V gene: TRBV20-1
J gene: TRBJ1-2
CDR3 protein: CSASLTGAERYTF

V gene: TRBV7-9
J gene: TRBJ2-1
CDR3 protein: CASSPPGTSSIEQFF

V gene: TRBV12-3/TRBV12-4
J gene: TRBJ2-2
CDR3 protein: CASSYAGGTGELFF

V gene: TRBV5-5
J gene: TRBJ1-2
CDR3 protein: CASSLAATDTYGYTF

V gene: TRBV21-1
J gene: TRBJ2-7
CDR3 protein: CASSEVGDSSYEQYF

V gene: TRBV7-6
J gene: TRBJ2-7
CDR3 protein: CASSSSRRVGEQYF

V gene: TRBV12-3/TRBV12-4
J gene: TRBJ2-5
CDR3 protein: CASSFTGSGETQYF

V gene: TRBV9
J gene: TRBJ1-6
CDR3 protein: CASSVGRVGGLRYNSPLHF

V gene: TRBV6-1
J gene: TRBJ2-6
CDR3 protein: CASSPHRDPNVLTF

V gene: TRBV6-2/TRBV6-3
J gene: TRBJ1-2
CDR3 protein: CASTYQRTTGDGYTF

V gene: TRBV5-1
J gene: TRBJ2-1
CDR3 protein: CASSLEAGGEQFF

V gene: TRBV7-2
J gene: TRBJ1-2
CDR3 protein: CASSLDERRAYGYTF

V gene: TRBV29-1
J gene: TRBJ1-2
CDR3 protein: CSVEEREIGYTF

V gene: TRBV20-1
J gene: TRBJ2-5
CDR3 protein: CSARDSRGGRRETQYF

V gene: TRBV20-1
J gene: TRBJ2-7
CDR3 protein: CSAWDWAFSEQYF

V gene: TRBV7-9
J gene: TRBJ2-2
CDR3 protein: CASSSGKGANTGELFF

V gene: TRBV7-2
J gene: TRBJ2-2
CDR3 protein: CASIAGWLAVNTGELFF

V gene: TRBV6-2/TRBV6-3
J gene: TRBJ1-1
CDR3 protein: CASSSGQGRAFF

V gene: TRBV7-2
J gene: TRBJ2-1
CDR3 protein: CASSGTGGYNEQFF

V gene: TRBV6-1
J gene: TRBJ2-7
CDR3 protein: CASSKQELNYEQYF